One and the same sample provided the 22 T cell receptor beta chains below, sequenced in a study of brain T cells in children with intractable seizures listed by TCRdb under 2021. The time point label corresponds to: blood from clinic visit 5 months post-surgery; TSC patient then seizure free. The protocol used for the library was the immunoSEQ multiplex PCR assay. Drawn from immuneACCESS, this table holds only the in-frame rearrangements with V and J called that TCRdb kept. Clones are partly lost; checked studies trace under half to an unresolved V gene and leave the rest unexplained. The sample records hundreds of thousands of clones, 93% of which are singletons. In total, the top ten clones hold roughly 6% of the sample. Here the sequenced sample was peripheral blood, taken roughly 5 months after surgery. The receptors here all came from a boy under two years old with tuberous sclerosis and intractable seizures.

The chain employs TRBV5-6 and TRBJ2-3, with 13 bases identical to TRBD2. Germline CDR1 SGHDT, CDR2 YYEEEE. The ends lost 4 bases at V and 2 bases at J; junction bases unmatched: 7. This CDR3 is built from 17 residues. As DNA, the CDR3 is TGTGCCAGCAGCCTGGGACTAGCGGGACCAGCCACAGATACGCAGTATTTT. Encoded protein: CASSLGLAGPATDTQYF.

The V call is TRBV28, the J call TRBJ2-5, with a possible D match to TRBD1 (5 bases). V was trimmed by 5 bases and J by 0 bases, leaving 19 bases between them. This CDR3 spans 17 amino acids. The germline CDR1 and CDR2 sequences are MDHEN and SYDVKM. CDR3 residues: CASSPSGQSDNQETQYF. CDR3 sequence (DNA): TGTGCCAGCAGTCCGTCTGGCCAGTCGGACAACCAAGAGACCCAGTACTTC.

The chain is built from TRBV27 and TRBJ1-2; D remains ambiguous. Trimming took off 4 bases at V and 8 bases at J, with 17 bases between the two ends. Germline CDR1 and CDR2: MNHEY and SMNVEV (reference sequence). This CDR3 region has 14 residues. The chain's CDR3 is CASSSLEGPLGYTF. The CDR3 nucleotides read TGTGCCAGCAGTTCCCTAGAGGGCCCCCTGGGCTACACCTTC.

The chain combines TRBV6-5 with TRBJ1-5, with TRBD1 matching over 8 bases. V lost 2 bases to trimming and J lost 6 bases; unmatched junction nucleotides: 6. Per the germline V gene, CDR1 is MNHEY and CDR2 is SVGAGI. This CDR3 contains 15 residues. The CDR3 nucleotides are TGTGCCAGCAGTTACACGACAGGGGCAATTCAGCCCCAGCATTTT. Protein product: CASSYTTGAIQPQHF.

The chain is built from TRBV5-1 and TRBJ1-6; a weak D match, TRBD1 (6 bases). This CDR3 is built from 15 residues. The germline CDR1 and CDR2 sequences are SGHRS and YFSETQ. Deletions cut 4 bases from V and 7 bases from J, with 15 bases between. CDR3 sequence: CASSVSGTQNSPLHF. The CDR3 nucleotides are TGCGCCAGCAGCGTTTCTGGGACACAAAATTCACCCCTCCACTTT.

The chain has TRBV28 and TRBJ1-2; TRBD1 is a possible D gene (6 bases). Between the trimmed V and J ends, which lost 6 bases and 4 bases, there was a span of 18 bases. CDR1 and CDR2 from the germline V gene are MDHEN and SYDVKM. This CDR3 contains 15 residues. The CDR3 DNA is TGTGCCAGCAGGTTCCGCCGGGACATACCCTATGGCTACACCTTC. Its protein product is CASRFRRDIPYGYTF.

The chain recombines TRBV2 with TRBJ2-5; D not resolved. V lost 5 bases and J lost 0, with 4 bases in between. Germline V gene lookup returns CDR1 SNHLY and CDR2 FYNNEI. This CDR3 spans 12 amino acids. The CDR3 reads CASSQYQETQYF. CDR3 DNA sequence: TGTGCCAGCAGTCAGTACCAAGAGACCCAGTACTTC.

The chain carries TRBV27 and TRBJ2-4; tentatively, D is TRBD1 (5 bases). The CDR3 sequence is 18 residues long. Germline V lookup: CDR1 MNHEY, CDR2 SMNVEV (reference sequence). Trimming left V 0 bases short and J 0 bases short, with 15 bases between. Here the CDR3 DNA reads TGTGCCAGCAGTTTATCGGCAGGGTCCCTCATAGCCAAAAACATTCAGTACTTC. Protein sequence: CASSLSAGSLIAKNIQYF.

This chain links TRBV5-6 with TRBJ2-3; tentative D call: TRBD2 (6 bases). The CDR3 runs to 12 residues. CDR1 and CDR2 from the germline V gene are SGHDT and YYEEEE. V was clipped by 4 bases and J by 5 bases, with 8 bases between them. The chain's CDR3 is CASSTGGDTQYF. The CDR3 DNA follows: TGTGCCAGCAGCACCGGGGGAGATACGCAGTATTTT.

As regards this clone: Distinct nucleotide sequences in the sample also encode this CDR3. The V gene is TRBV7-3, the J gene TRBJ2-1; 7 bases align to TRBD1. Germline V gives CDR1 SGHTA, CDR2 FQGTGA. The CDR3 totals 16 residues. The ends lost 1 base at V and 0 bases at J; junction bases unmatched: 3. In DNA, the CDR3 is TGTGCCAGCAGCTTAAGGGGACAGTTCTCCTACAATGAGCAGTTCTTC. This codes for CASSLRGQFSYNEQFF.

The V gene is TRBV28, the J gene TRBJ2-2, with D possibly TRBD1 on 6 matching bases. Trimming shortened V by 5 bases and J by 1 base, and 8 bases separated the two germline ends. Looked up from germline, CDR1 is MDHEN and CDR2 is SYDVKM. CDR3 length: 14 residues. CDR3 residues: CASSTGQNTGELFF. The CDR3 region has the DNA TGTGCCAGCAGTACGGGACAGAACACCGGGGAGCTGTTTTTT.

The chain uses TRBV3-1 (or the pseudogene TRBV3-2) and TRBJ2-2; D is undetermined. CDR1 and CDR2 (germline): LGHDT, YNNKEL (reference sequence). The V end was cut by 3 bases, the J end by 1 base, with 6 bases between. This CDR3 comprises 14 residues. CDR3 in amino acids: CASSHRLNTGELFF. The CDR3 bases are TGTGCCAGCAGCCATAGACTGAACACCGGGGAGCTGTTTTTT.

This clone is a singleton in its sample. V usage is TRBV9 and J usage is TRBJ1-5; the D is unclear. The germline CDR1 and CDR2 sequences are SGDLS and YYNGEE. This CDR3 comprises 14 residues. The V and J ends lost 1 base and 5 bases respectively, with 10 bases between them. The CDR3 is CASSVSRDDQPQHF. Written as DNA, the CDR3 is TGTGCCAGCAGCGTAAGCCGGGATGATCAGCCCCAGCATTTT.

This chain links TRBV19 with TRBJ2-1, with TRBD2 identical over 11 bases. The CDR3 is 14 amino acids. Germline CDR1 and CDR2: LNHDA and SQIVND (reference sequence). V dropped 5 bases and J dropped 8; count of bases not matched to a gene: 5. The CDR3 spells CASSVAGGPDEQFF. DNA for the CDR3: TGTGCCAGTAGTGTAGCGGGGGGGCCCGATGAGCAGTTCTTC.

The chain carries TRBV7-9 and TRBJ1-4, with D tentatively TRBD1 (6 bases). V was pared by 2 bases and J by 7 bases, with 11 bases between. This CDR3 is built from 14 residues. Germline lookup yields CDR1 SEHNR and CDR2 FQNEAQ (reference sequence). As DNA, the CDR3 is TGTGCCAGCAGCTTACAGGGGCCGGGTGAAAAACTGTTTTTT. It translates to CASSLQGPGEKLFF.

V and J are TRBV5-1 and TRBJ2-7; maybe TRBD1 (6 bases). Per germline, CDR1 SGHRS and CDR2 YFSETQ. Trimming removed 3 bases at V and 2 bases at J, with 15 bases between. This CDR3 has 15 amino acids. The CDR3, as DNA: TGCGCCAGCAGCTCCTCTTCGACAGGTCCCTACGAGCAGTACTTC. Translating gives CASSSSSTGPYEQYF.

The chain joins TRBV27 to TRBJ2-1; D possibly corresponds to TRBD1 (5 bases). CDR3 length equals 14 residues. The germline V and J ends were trimmed by 2 bases and 6 bases, with 11 bases remaining between them. Per germline, CDR1 MNHEY and CDR2 SMNVEV (reference sequence). The CDR3 protein is CASSLQGWFNEQFF. The CDR3 region has the DNA TGTGCCAGCAGTTTACAGGGCTGGTTCAATGAGCAGTTCTTC.

The rearrangement links TRBV5-1 to TRBJ1-3; TRBD1 agrees at 7 bases. J was trimmed by 2 bases and V by 4 bases; bases with no gene match: 6. This CDR3 is built from 15 residues. The germline CDR1 and CDR2 sequences are SGHRS and YFSETQ. CDR3 protein: CASSRQGLAGNTIYF. DNA for the CDR3: TGCGCCAGCAGCAGACAGGGTCTTGCTGGAAACACCATATATTTT.

The sample holds one count of this clone. This chain links TRBV7-2 with TRBJ2-1; 8 bases align to TRBD2. The germline gives CDR1 SGHTA, CDR2 FQGNSA. This CDR3 contains 14 residues. With V trimmed by 5 bases and J by 5 bases, 5 bases remained unmatched. CDR3 DNA sequence: TGTGCCAGCAGCATTAGCGGGACGGACAATGAGCAGTTCTTC. Amino acids: CASSISGTDNEQFF. The variable domain in full, with the rest retrieved from reference TRBV7-2 and TRBJ2-1, is GAGVSQSPSNKVTEKGKDVELRCDPISGHTALYWYRQSLGQGLEFLIYFQGNSAPDKSGLPSDRFSAERTGGSVSTLTIQRTQQEDSAVYLCASSISGTDNEQFFGPGTRLTVL.

The rearrangement links TRBV10-1 to TRBJ1-3; 8 bases align to TRBD1. CDR3 length: 15 amino acids. The V and J ends lost 9 bases and 6 bases, in that order; junction bases with no gene match: 13. CDR1 and CDR2 (germline): WNHNN, SYGVQD (reference sequence). In nucleotides, the CDR3 is TGCGCCAGACCCAAAGGACAGGGCTTTATAAACACCATATATTTT. Its translation is CARPKGQGFINTIYF.

The J gene is TRBJ2-4, the V gene TRBV15; D possibly matches TRBD1 or TRBD2 (6 bases each). This CDR3 contains 17 residues. CDR1 LNHNV and CDR2 YYDKDF come from the germline V gene (reference sequence). V lost 8 bases and J 2 bases, leaving 22 bases between the germline ends. CDR3 in DNA: TGTGCCACCTGCCCAACGGAGGGGGGCGGAACCAAAAACATTCAGTACTTC. Protein: CATCPTEGGGTKNIQYF.

A word on this clone: The sample holds other DNA sequences that translate to the same CDR3. This rearrangement joins TRBV6-5 to TRBJ2-3; TRBD2 might be the D (6 bases). The CDR3 spans 14 residues. Germline-derived CDR1 and CDR2 are MNHEY and SVGAGI. V shed 0 bases and J shed 3 bases, with 7 bases lying between them. The CDR3 coding sequence is TGTGCCAGCAGTTACTCCGGGGGTACAGATACGCAGTATTTT. Protein sequence: CASSYSGGTDTQYF.